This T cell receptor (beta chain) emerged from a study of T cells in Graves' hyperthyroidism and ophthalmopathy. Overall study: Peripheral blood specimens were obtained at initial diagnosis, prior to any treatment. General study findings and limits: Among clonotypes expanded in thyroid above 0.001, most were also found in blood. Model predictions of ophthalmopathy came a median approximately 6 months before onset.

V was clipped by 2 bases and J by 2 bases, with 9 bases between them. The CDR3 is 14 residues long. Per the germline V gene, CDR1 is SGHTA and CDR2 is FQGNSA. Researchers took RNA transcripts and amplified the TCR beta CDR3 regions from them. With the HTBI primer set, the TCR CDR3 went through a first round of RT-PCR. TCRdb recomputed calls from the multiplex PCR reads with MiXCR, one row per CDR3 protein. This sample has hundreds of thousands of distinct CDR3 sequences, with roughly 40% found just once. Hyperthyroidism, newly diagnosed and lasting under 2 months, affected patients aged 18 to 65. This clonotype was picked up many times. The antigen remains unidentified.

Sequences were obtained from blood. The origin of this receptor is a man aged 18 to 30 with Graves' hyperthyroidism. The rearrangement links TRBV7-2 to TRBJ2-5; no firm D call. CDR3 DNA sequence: TGTGCCAGCAGCTTAAGTGTGACACAAGAGACCCAGTACTTC. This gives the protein CASSLSVTQETQYF.